These 24 T cell receptor beta chains came from one sample sequenced in a study of shared clonotypes between healthy human individuals. Assay: immunoSEQ multiplex PCR; the TCRdb copy retains only in-frame clones and omits some. The repertoire has 2 million to 2.5 million clones, almost 96% of them found once; the top ten carry around 0.13%. Sequencing used naive CD4+ T cells sorted from blood. Specified subset: CD45RA+ positively selected. These receptors were obtained from a man younger than 35 in good health.

The J gene is TRBJ2-5, the V gene TRBV5-6; the D gene is possibly TRBD2 (5 bases). With 4 bases removed from V and 3 bases from J, the gap between germline ends came to 16 bases. Germline V gene lookup returns CDR1 SGHDT and CDR2 YYEEEE. This CDR3 is built from 15 residues. The CDR3 loop reads CASSPNTRAKETQYF. For the CDR3, the DNA is TGTGCCAGCAGCCCTAATACTAGAGCCAAAGAGACCCAGTACTTC.

The chain is built from TRBV5-6 and TRBJ1-5; D perhaps matches TRBD1 (5 bases). From germline, CDR1 is SGHDT and CDR2 YYEEEE. The V end lost 3 bases, the J end lost 4 bases, and 14 bases lay between the germline ends. The CDR3 sequence is 15 residues long. CDR3 amino acids: CASSSGGTQNQPQHF. In DNA form, the CDR3 reads TGTGCCAGCAGCTCTGGGGGGACTCAAAATCAGCCCCAGCATTTT. The full variable domain, with the rest looked up from reference TRBV5-6 and TRBJ1-5, is DAGVTQSPTHLIKTRGQQVTLRCSPKSGHDTVSWYQQALGQGPQFIFQYYEEEERQRGNFPDRFSGHQFPNYSSELNVNALLLGDSALYLCASSSGGTQNQPQHFGDGTRLSIL.

This clone was seen just once. The V and J genes are TRBV6-1 and TRBJ2-6, with 10 nucleotides matching TRBD1. Germline values: CDR1 MNHNS, CDR2 SASEGT. The CDR3 contains 17 residues. V gave up 2 bases and J gave up 3 bases; unmatched junction bases: 4. The CDR3 DNA reads TGTGCCAGCAGTGAACAAGGGACAGGGGTTGGGGCCAACGTCCTGACTTTC. Its translation is CASSEQGTGVGANVLTF.

The chain combines TRBV11-3 with TRBJ1-4; unclear D gene. The CDR3 has 13 amino acids. The V end was cut by 5 bases, the J end by 8 bases, with 12 bases between. The V gene's germline CDR1 is SGHNT and CDR2 YENEEA. The CDR3 DNA follows: TGTGCCAGCAGCCCCGGGGTGGGGGAAAAACTGTTTTTT. Its translation: CASSPGVGEKLFF.

The chain uses TRBV25-1 and TRBJ1-3, with D perhaps TRBD1 (6 bases). The CDR3 length is 16 residues. Trimming cost V 7 bases and J 0 bases, with 16 bases left between them. CDR1 and CDR2 (germline): MGHDK, SYGVNS. Here the CDR3 DNA reads TGTGCCAGCACCCTAGGAGGGGGGGGCTCTGGAAACACCATATATTTT. Protein product: CASTLGGGGSGNTIYF.

CDR3 sequence: CASSYGASPNQPQHF. The CDR3 coding sequence is TGTGCCAGCAGTTATGGTGCCAGCCCCAATCAGCCCCAGCATTTT. The rearrangement uses TRBV6-5 and TRBJ1-5; D remains unclear. Germline V gene sequence: CDR1 MNHEY, CDR2 SVGAGI. The CDR3 spans 15 residues. V lost 3 bases to trimming and J lost 3 bases, with 12 bases between them.

The chain has TRBV7-2 and TRBJ2-3; 7 bases are a match to TRBD2. Trimming cost V 4 bases and J 6 bases; bases outside gene matches: 7. There are 14 residues in the CDR3. The germline V gene has CDR1 SGHTA and CDR2 FQGNSA. CDR3 in DNA: TGTGCCAGCAGCTCAGATCGGGGGGTGGATACGCAGTATTTT. Its protein product is CASSSDRGVDTQYF. Looking up the rest from reference TRBV7-2 and TRBJ2-3 gives the full variable domain: GAGVSQSPSNKVTEKGKDVELRCDPISGHTALYWYRQSLGQGLEFLIYFQGNSAPDKSGLPSDRFSAERTGGSVSTLTIQRTQQEDSAVYLCASSSDRGVDTQYFGPGTRLTVL.

J is TRBJ2-1 and V is TRBV11-3, with D maybe TRBD2 (5 bases). The CDR3 runs to 15 residues. V shed 5 bases and J shed 0 bases, with 11 bases lying between them. CDR1 SGHNT and CDR2 YENEEA come from the germline V gene. DNA for the CDR3: TGTGCCAGCAGCCCCGGACTCAACTCCTACAATGAGCAGTTCTTC. Amino acid sequence: CASSPGLNSYNEQFF. Together with reference TRBV11-3 and TRBJ2-1, the CDR3 gives the full variable domain: EAGVVQSPRYKIIEKKQPVAFWCNPISGHNTLYWYLQNLGQGPELLIRYENEEAVDDSQLPKDRFSAERLKGVDSTLKIQPAELGDSAVYLCASSPGLNSYNEQFFGPGTRLTVL.

This chain uses TRBV18 with TRBJ1-1; D perhaps matches TRBD1 (5 bases). Germline CDR1 is KGHSH and CDR2 is LQKENI. This CDR3 region has 14 residues. The V end was cut by 4 bases, the J end by 3 bases, with 12 bases between. In DNA, the CDR3 is TGTGCCAGCTCACTGGGGGGGACGGACACTGAAGCTTTCTTT. Its protein product is CASSLGGTDTEAFF.

The rearrangement uses TRBV4-2 and TRBJ1-3, with D possibly being TRBD1 (5 bases). The germline V and J ends were trimmed by 0 bases and 1 base, with 7 bases remaining between them. Germline V gives CDR1 LGHNA, CDR2 YNFKEQ. The CDR3 has 15 amino acids. CDR3 residues: CASSQDQGSGNTIYF. As DNA, the CDR3 is TGTGCCAGCAGCCAAGATCAGGGTTCTGGAAACACCATATATTTT.

A remark on this clone: Other DNA sequences from this sample encode an identical CDR3 as well. The rearrangement joins TRBV25-1 to TRBJ2-1; 7 nucleotides match TRBD2. J gave up 0 bases and V 1 base, and 3 bases lay outside the gene matches. Germline V gene lookup returns CDR1 MGHDK and CDR2 SYGVNS. The CDR3 totals 16 residues. In DNA, the CDR3 is TGTGCCAGCAGTGAATTGGCTAGCGGCTCCTACAATGAGCAGTTCTTC. It encodes CASSELASGSYNEQFF.

V usage is TRBV5-1 and J usage is TRBJ2-4; D could derive from TRBD1 or TRBD2 (7 bases each). With 1 base removed from V and 3 bases from J, the gap between germline ends came to 11 bases. The CDR3 runs to 15 residues. Germline values: CDR1 SGHRS, CDR2 YFSETQ. The CDR3 loop is CASSLSGGDKNIQYF. CDR3 sequence (DNA): TGCGCCAGCAGCTTGTCAGGGGGGGACAAAAACATTCAGTACTTC.

The chain couples TRBV10-1 to TRBJ2-3; 10 bases line up with TRBD2. This CDR3 contains 17 residues. V lost 5 bases to trimming and J lost 0 bases; unmatched junction nucleotides: 8. Germline V gene lookup returns CDR1 WNHNN and CDR2 SYGVQD (reference sequence). CDR3 in amino acids: CASSSTIAGGSTDTQYF. CDR3 nucleotide sequence: TGCGCCAGCAGTTCCACGATAGCGGGAGGTAGCACAGATACGCAGTATTTT.

The chain uses TRBV30 and TRBJ1-2; 7 nucleotides match TRBD1. Germline CDR1 and CDR2: GTSNPN and SVGIG (reference sequence). The CDR3 is made up of 14 amino acids. Losses at the gene ends were 3 bases for V and 5 bases for J; bases not matched to a gene: 9. The CDR3 DNA is TGTGCCTGGAGGGGGGACAGCCCGGTTTATGGCTACACCTTC. Its translation is CAWRGDSPVYGYTF.

Turning to this clone: The identical CDR3 is also encoded by other nucleotide sequences in the sample. The chain combines TRBV7-9 with TRBJ2-5; D gene uncertain. The CDR3 spans 12 residues. From germline, CDR1 is SEHNR and CDR2 FQNEAQ (reference sequence). V was cut by 4 bases and J by 5 bases, with 8 bases left in between. CDR3 region: CASSSNGETQYF. CDR3 in DNA: TGTGCCAGCAGCTCCAACGGCGAGACCCAGTACTTC.

The chain couples TRBV5-6 to TRBJ2-5, with TRBD2 identical over 14 bases. This CDR3 region has 15 residues. Germline V lookup: CDR1 SGHDT, CDR2 YYEEEE. Trimming took 6 bases from V and 4 from J; bases not matched to a gene: 5. The CDR3 bases are TGTGCCAGCACCGGGACTAGCGGGAGACCAGAGACCCAGTACTTC. Its translation: CASTGTSGRPETQYF.

The chain recombines TRBV19 with TRBJ1-5; D may be TRBD1 (6 bases). The CDR3 consists of 13 residues. The germline CDR1 and CDR2 sequences are LNHDA and SQIVND (reference sequence). V was shortened by 4 bases and J by 7 bases, with 11 bases between the two germline ends. CDR3 in amino acids: CASSKGVPQPQHF. CDR3 DNA sequence: TGTGCCAGTAGTAAGGGGGTCCCCCAGCCCCAGCATTTT.

This clone was detected once. The chain employs TRBV4-3 and TRBJ2-1; D unclear. Germline CDR1 and CDR2: LGHNA and YSLEER. The CDR3 has 17 amino acids. Trimming removed 2 bases from V and 1 base from J, with 15 bases in between. CDR3: CASSQLLSVSSYNEQFF. CDR3 DNA sequence: TGCGCCAGCAGCCAATTATTGTCAGTCTCTTCCTACAATGAGCAGTTCTTC.

This clone was counted between two and nine times. The sample contains more than one DNA sequence encoding this CDR3. CDR3 nucleotide sequence: TGTGCCAGCAGCCGCACCGGGGAGCTGTTTTTT. This encodes CASSRTGELFF. V and J are TRBV7-9 and TRBJ2-2, with D uncertain. CDR1 is SEHNR, CDR2 FQNEAQ, per germline (reference sequence). The CDR3 covers 11 residues. The germline V and J ends were trimmed by 5 bases and 4 bases, with 2 bases remaining between them.

The chain joins TRBV6-1 to TRBJ1-2; possibly TRBD1 for D (5 bases). The CDR3 covers 18 residues. Germline CDR1 reads MNHNS; CDR2 reads SASEGT. Trimming pared 4 bases from V and 1 base from J, leaving 22 bases between. The CDR3 DNA follows: TGTGCCAGCAGTGTCCATCCCGGCCCCGGGACCCTTAACTATGGCTACACCTTC. Translation gives CASSVHPGPGTLNYGYTF.

The V and J genes are TRBV6-6 and TRBJ1-5; TRBD1 aligns across 10 bases. Per the germline V gene, CDR1 is MNHNY and CDR2 is SVGAGI (reference sequence). This CDR3 contains 13 residues. J lost 8 bases, V lost 4 bases, and 2 bases had no gene match. The CDR3 here is CASSWDRGKPQHF. The CDR3 bases are TGTGCCAGCAGTTGGGACAGGGGAAAGCCCCAGCATTTT.

This clone has only one observation. In nucleotides, the CDR3 is TGTGCCAGCAGCAAACAGGGGAAGGATGAAAAACTGTTTTTT. This codes for CASSKQGKDEKLFF. The rearrangement links TRBV9 to TRBJ1-4, with 7 positions matching TRBD1. Germline V gene sequence: CDR1 SGDLS, CDR2 YYNGEE. The CDR3 runs 14 residues. J was trimmed by 6 bases and V by 4 bases; bases with no gene match: 6.

This clone was counted only a few times. The chain recombines TRBV5-4 with TRBJ2-7; 7 nucleotides align to TRBD1. V trimming: 3 bases; J trimming: 0 bases; junction bases outside the gene matches: 6. The CDR3 has 15 residues. Germline assignment: CDR1 SGHNT and CDR2 YYREEE (reference sequence). The CDR3 is CASSSARQGSYEQYF. The CDR3 DNA reads as TGTGCCAGCAGCTCCGCTCGACAGGGCTCCTACGAGCAGTACTTC.

V gene TRBV4-1 combines with J gene TRBJ2-4; D call uncertain. Between the trimmed V and J ends, which lost 0 bases and 8 bases, there was a span of 17 bases. CDR1 and CDR2 (germline): MGHRA, YSYEKL. The CDR3 extends over 16 amino acids. The CDR3 DNA sequence: TGCGCCAGCAGCCAAGATCAGGCAGCCTCCGGAGACATTCAGTACTTC. Translation: CASSQDQAASGDIQYF.